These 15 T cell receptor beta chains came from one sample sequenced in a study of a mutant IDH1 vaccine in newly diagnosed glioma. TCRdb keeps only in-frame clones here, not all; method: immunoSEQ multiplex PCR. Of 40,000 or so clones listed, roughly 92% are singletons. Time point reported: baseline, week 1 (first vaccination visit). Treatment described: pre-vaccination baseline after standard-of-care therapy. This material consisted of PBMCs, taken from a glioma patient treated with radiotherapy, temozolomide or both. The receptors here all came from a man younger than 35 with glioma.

The CDR3 loop is CASSAEGRLYGYTF. CDR3 nucleotides: TGTGCCAGCAGCGCCGAAGGACGGCTCTATGGCTACACCTTC. The J gene is TRBJ1-2, the V gene TRBV7-2; no firm D call. The CDR3 has 14 residues. CDR1 is SGHTA and CDR2 is FQGNSA in the germline V gene. The V gene lost 5 bases and the J gene lost 4 bases, with 14 bases spanning the gap.

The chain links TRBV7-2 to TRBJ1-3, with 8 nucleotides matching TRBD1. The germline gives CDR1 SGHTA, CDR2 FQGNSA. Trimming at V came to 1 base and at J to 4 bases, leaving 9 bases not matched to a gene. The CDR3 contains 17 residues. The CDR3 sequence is CASSLVGQGVSGNTIYF. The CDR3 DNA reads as TGTGCCAGCAGCTTAGTAGGACAGGGCGTTTCGGGAAACACCATATATTTT.

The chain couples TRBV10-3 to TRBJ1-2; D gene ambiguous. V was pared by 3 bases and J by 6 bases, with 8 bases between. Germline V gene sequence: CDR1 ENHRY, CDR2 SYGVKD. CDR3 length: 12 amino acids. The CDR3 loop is CAISDRPDGYTF. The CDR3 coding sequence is TGTGCCATCAGTGACCGGCCCGATGGCTACACCTTC.

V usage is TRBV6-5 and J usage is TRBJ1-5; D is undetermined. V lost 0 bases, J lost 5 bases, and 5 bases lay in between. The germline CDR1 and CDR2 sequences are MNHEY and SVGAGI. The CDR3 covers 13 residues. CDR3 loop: CASSYSRDQPQHF. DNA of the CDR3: TGTGCCAGCAGTTACTCGAGGGATCAGCCCCAGCATTTT.

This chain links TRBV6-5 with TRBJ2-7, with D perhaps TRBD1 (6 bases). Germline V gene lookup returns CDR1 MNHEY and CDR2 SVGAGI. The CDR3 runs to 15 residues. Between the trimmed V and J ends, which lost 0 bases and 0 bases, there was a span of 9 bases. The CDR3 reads CASSYSGAPSYEQYF. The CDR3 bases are TGTGCCAGCAGTTACTCGGGGGCCCCCTCCTACGAGCAGTACTTC.

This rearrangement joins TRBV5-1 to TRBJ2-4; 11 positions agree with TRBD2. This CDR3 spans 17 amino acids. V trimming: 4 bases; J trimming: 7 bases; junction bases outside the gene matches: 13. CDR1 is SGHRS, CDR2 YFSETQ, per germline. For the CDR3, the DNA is TGCGCCAGCAGCACGGACTTAGCGGGAGGGCCTAGTAACATTCAGTACTTC. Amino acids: CASSTDLAGGPSNIQYF.

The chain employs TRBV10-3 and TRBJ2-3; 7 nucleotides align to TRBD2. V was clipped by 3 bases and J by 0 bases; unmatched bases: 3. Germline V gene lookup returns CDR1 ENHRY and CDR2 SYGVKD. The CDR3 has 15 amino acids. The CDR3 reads CAISEAGTSTDTQYF. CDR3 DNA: TGTGCCATCAGTGAAGCGGGGACTAGCACAGATACGCAGTATTTT.

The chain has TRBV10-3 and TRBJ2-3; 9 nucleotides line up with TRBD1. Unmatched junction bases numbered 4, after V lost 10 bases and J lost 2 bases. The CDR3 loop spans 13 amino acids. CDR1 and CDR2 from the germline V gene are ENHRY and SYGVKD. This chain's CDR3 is CATGTGSTDTQYF. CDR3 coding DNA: TGTGCCACCGGGACAGGGTCCACAGATACGCAGTATTTT.

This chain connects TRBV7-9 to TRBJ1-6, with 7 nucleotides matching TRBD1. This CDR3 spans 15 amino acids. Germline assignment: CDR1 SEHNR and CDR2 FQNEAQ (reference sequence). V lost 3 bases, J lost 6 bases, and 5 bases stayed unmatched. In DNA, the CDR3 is TGTGCCAGCAGCTTCAACAGGGGTAGTAATTCACCCCTCCACTTT. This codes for CASSFNRGSNSPLHF.

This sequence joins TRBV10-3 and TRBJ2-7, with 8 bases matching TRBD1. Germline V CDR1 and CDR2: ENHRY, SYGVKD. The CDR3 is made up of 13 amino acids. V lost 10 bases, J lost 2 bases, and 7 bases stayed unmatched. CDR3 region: CATSPGQAYEQYF. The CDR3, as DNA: TGTGCCACCTCTCCGGGACAGGCCTACGAGCAGTACTTC.

DNA for the CDR3: TGTGCCGGAGGGAGGCCGGCGAACACCGGGGAGCTGTTTTTT. Translation gives CAGGRPANTGELFF. The chain is built from TRBV30 and TRBJ2-2, with D possibly TRBD2 on 6 matching bases. The length of the CDR3 is 14 residues. V was pared by 8 bases and J by 0 bases, with 13 bases between. Per the germline V gene, CDR1 is GTSNPN and CDR2 is SVGIG (reference sequence).

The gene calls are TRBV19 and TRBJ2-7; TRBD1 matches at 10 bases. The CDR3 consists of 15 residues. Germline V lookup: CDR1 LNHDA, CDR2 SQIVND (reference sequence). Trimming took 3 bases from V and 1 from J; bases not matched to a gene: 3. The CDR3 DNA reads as TGTGCCAGTAGTATCGACAGGGGGCTTTCCTACGAGCAGTACTTC. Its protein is CASSIDRGLSYEQYF.

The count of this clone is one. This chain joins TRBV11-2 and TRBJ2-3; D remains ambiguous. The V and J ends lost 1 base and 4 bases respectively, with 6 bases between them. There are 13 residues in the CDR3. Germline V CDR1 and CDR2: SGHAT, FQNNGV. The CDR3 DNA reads TGTGCCAGCAGCTTAGTGGGCGCAGATACGCAGTATTTT. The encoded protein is CASSLVGADTQYF.

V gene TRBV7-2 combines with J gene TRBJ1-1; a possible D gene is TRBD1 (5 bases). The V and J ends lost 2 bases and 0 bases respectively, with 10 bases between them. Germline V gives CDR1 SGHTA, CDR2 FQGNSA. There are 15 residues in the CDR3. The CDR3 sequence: CASSLQQALNTEAFF. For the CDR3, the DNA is TGTGCCAGCAGCTTACAACAGGCGCTGAACACTGAAGCTTTCTTT.

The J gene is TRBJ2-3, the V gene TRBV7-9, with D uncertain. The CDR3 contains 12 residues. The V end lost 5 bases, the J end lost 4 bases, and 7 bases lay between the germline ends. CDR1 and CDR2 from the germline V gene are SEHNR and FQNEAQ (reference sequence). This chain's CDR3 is CASSHRADTQYF. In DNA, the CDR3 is TGTGCCAGCAGCCACCGGGCAGATACGCAGTATTTT.